Below, 9 T cell receptor beta chains from the same sample are listed, as sequenced in a study of regulatory T cells in long-lasting Graves disease. Time point reported: newly diagnosed GD, antithyroid drugs for less than 3 months. PBMCs were the source of the RNA used for TCR sequencing. Construction of the TCR beta libraries employed iRepertoire HTBI primers in conjunction with Arm-PCR of CDR3 regions. TCRdb called the multiplex PCR reads again in MiXCR, with one record for every CDR3 protein. The table lists under 500,000 distinct CDR3 sequences, 16% of them singletons. The data were also submitted as part of a second study, on T cells in Graves' hyperthyroidism and ophthalmopathy.

The source was peripheral blood mononuclear cells (PBMCs), collected at new diagnosis, from a patient treated with antithyroid drugs. The origin of the receptors is a woman aged 25 to 39 with Graves disease.

Only a few counts were recorded for this clonotype. The V call is TRBV25-1, the J call TRBJ1-2; possibly TRBD1 for D (5 bases). V lost 4 bases, J lost 3 bases, and 12 bases lay in between. This CDR3 is built from 14 residues. In germline, CDR1 is MGHDK, CDR2 SYGVNS. The CDR3, as DNA: TGTGCCAGCAGTGTTTCAGGGCTTGACTATGGCTACACCTTC. Translation: CASSVSGLDYGYTF.

The chain links TRBV6-9 to TRBJ1-2, with D uncertain. CDR3 length: 12 residues. Trimming shortened V by 4 bases and J by 7 bases, and 10 bases separated the two germline ends. Germline CDR1 and CDR2: MNHGY and SVAAGI. CDR3: CASSSLGSGYTF. In DNA form, the CDR3 reads TGTGCCAGCAGTTCCCTTGGGAGTGGCTACACCTTC.

This clonotype was recorded a few times. The rearrangement uses TRBV5-4 and TRBJ2-5, with 14 bases fitting TRBD2. The junction had 3 bases not matched to a gene; V was cut back by 4 bases and J by 4 bases. The germline V gene encodes CDR1 SGHNT and CDR2 YYREEE (reference sequence). The CDR3 has 15 amino acids. CDR3 bases: TGTGCCAGCAGCGCGGGGACTAGCGGGAGAGAGACCCAGTACTTC. Translation gives CASSAGTSGRETQYF.

This clonotype has more than one count but fewer than ten. The rearrangement links TRBV7-9 to TRBJ2-2; perhaps TRBD1 as D (6 bases). The CDR3 has 15 residues. Deletions cut 6 bases from V and 2 bases from J, with 13 bases between. Germline values: CDR1 SEHNR, CDR2 FQNEAQ (reference sequence). The chain's CDR3 is CASSRVGANTGELFF. As DNA, the CDR3 is TGTGCCAGCAGTAGAGTGGGGGCCAACACCGGGGAGCTGTTTTTT.

Ten or more counts support this clonotype. This chain uses TRBV11-2 with TRBJ1-2, with D maybe TRBD1 (5 bases). From germline, CDR1 is SGHAT and CDR2 FQNNGV. The CDR3 consists of 14 residues. V dropped 5 bases and J dropped 4 bases, with 14 bases sitting between them. CDR3 DNA sequence: TGTGCCAGCAGCCCCGACCCTGGGGGCTATGGCTACACCTTC. It encodes CASSPDPGGYGYTF. Looking up the rest from reference TRBV11-2 and TRBJ1-2 gives the full variable domain: EAGVAQSPRYKIIEKRQSVAFWCNPISGHATLYWYQQILGQGPKLLIQFQNNGVVDDSQLPKDRFSAERLKGVDSTLKIQPAKLEDSAVYLCASSPDPGGYGYTFGSGTRLTVV.

As regards this clonotype: A much larger clone is a single base away; this may be a read error. The conserved final phenylalanine or tryptophan is absent from the CDR3, which likely points to a read error. The chain combines TRBV27 with TRBJ2-7; D not resolved. Between the trimmed V and J ends, which lost 6 bases and 0 bases, there was a span of 9 bases. This CDR3 spans 13 amino acids. The germline V gene has CDR1 MNHEY and CDR2 SMNVEV (reference sequence). CDR3 coding DNA: TGTGCCAGCAGGGGATACCGCTCCTACGAGCAGTACTCC. Its translation: CASRGYRSYEQYS.

This clonotype turned up a few times. J is TRBJ1-6 and V is TRBV7-2, with D hard to call. Germline CDR1 is SGHTA and CDR2 is FQGNSA. Trimming left V 6 bases short and J 4 bases short, with 16 bases between. This CDR3 is built from 16 residues. CDR3 sequence reads: CASSPTLLLYNSPLHF. The CDR3 region has the DNA TGTGCCAGCAGTCCCACCCTATTGCTGTATAATTCACCCCTCCACTTT.

This clonotype was seen only a few times. Lacking the conserved final phenylalanine or tryptophan, this CDR3 likely reflects a read error. The chain uses TRBV3-1 and TRBJ1-4; D not certain. The CDR3 loop spans 16 amino acids. Trimming took off 5 bases at V and 1 base at J, with 14 bases between the two ends. Germline CDR1 reads LGHDT; CDR2 reads YNNKEL (reference sequence). CDR3 amino acids: CASSGVLGRTNEKLFL. The CDR3 coding sequence is TGTGCCAGCAGCGGCGTGTTAGGGAGAACTAATGAAAAACTGTTTCTT.

A few counts support this clonotype. The V call is TRBV5-1, the J call TRBJ1-2, with 12 bases matching TRBD1. CDR1 and CDR2 from the germline V gene are SGHRS and YFSETQ. The trim removed 4 bases at V and 7 bases at J, leaving 5 bases unmatched. This CDR3 contains 14 residues. In nucleotides, the CDR3 is TGCGCCAGCAGCGAGGGACAGGGGGCGCGTGGCTACACCTTC. Translation gives CASSEGQGARGYTF.